This T cell receptor beta chain was identified during a study of CD8+CD57+ T cells in acquired aplastic anemia. V dropped 6 bases and J dropped 5 bases, with 17 bases sitting between them. The CDR3 extends over 14 amino acids. Germline loops: CDR1 SQVTM, CDR2 ANQGSEA. CDR3 and TCR beta VDJ profiling relied on a genomic DNA template. TCRdb processed the reads anew with MiXCR; each CDR3 protein has one entry. The sample lists 98,000 or so distinct CDR3 sequences; around half were seen once. The receptor was isolated from a human donor in good health, serving as a control. The genes are TRBV29-1 and TRBJ1-5; D possibly corresponds to TRBD1 (5 bases). The sequenced sample consisted of sorted CD4+, CD8+, or CD8+CD57+ T cells (not recorded which) from PBMCs. The CDR3 sequence: CSVLGPGQDQPQHF. The CDR3 bases are TGCAGCGTCCTAGGCCCAGGACAAGATCAGCCCCAGCATTTT.